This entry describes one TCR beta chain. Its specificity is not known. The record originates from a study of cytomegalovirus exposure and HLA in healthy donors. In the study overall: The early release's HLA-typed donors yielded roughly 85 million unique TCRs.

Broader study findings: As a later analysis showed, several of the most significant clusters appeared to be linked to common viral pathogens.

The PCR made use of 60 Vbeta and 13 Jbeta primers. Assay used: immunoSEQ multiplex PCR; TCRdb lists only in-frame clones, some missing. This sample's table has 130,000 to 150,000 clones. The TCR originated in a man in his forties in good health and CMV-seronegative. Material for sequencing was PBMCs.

This chain's CDR3 is CASSPEGLAGVADTQYF. The CDR3 nucleotides are TGTGCCAGCTCACCAGAAGGACTAGCGGGGGTAGCGGATACGCAGTATTTT. The rearrangement joins TRBV18 to TRBJ2-3; TRBD2 agrees at 13 bases. V shed 2 bases and J 6 bases; nucleotides not matched to a gene: 8. The germline CDR1 and CDR2 sequences are KGHSH and LQKENI. The CDR3 has 17 amino acids.